Presented here are 22 T cell receptor beta chains from one specimen sequenced in a study of response to subunit inactivated influenza vaccine. In TCRdb, the RT-PCR reads were re-called with MiXCR into one record per CDR3 protein. The data contain 500,000 to 650,000 distinct CDR3 sequences, less than 10% of them singletons. Sequenced material: PBMCs from blood, taken about 24 months after vaccination. These TCRs come from a man aged 50 to 69 who received an inactivated influenza vaccine.

The gene calls are TRBV7-9 and TRBJ2-3, with 9 bases matching TRBD2. This CDR3 has 16 amino acids. Losses at the gene ends were 6 bases for V and 0 bases for J; bases not matched to a gene: 7. The germline V gene has CDR1 SEHNR and CDR2 FQNEAQ (reference sequence). DNA for the CDR3: TGTGCCAGCAGACCGAGTAGCGGGAGAAGCACAGATACGCAGTATTTT. This gives the protein CASRPSSGRSTDTQYF.

This clonotype was counted at least ten times. The chain couples TRBV11-2 to TRBJ2-1; D is possibly TRBD1 or TRBD2 (5 bases each). Trimming stripped 1 base from V and 8 bases from J, with 18 bases between. Germline V lookup: CDR1 SGHAT, CDR2 FQNNGV. This CDR3 has 16 amino acids. In DNA form, the CDR3 reads TGTGCCAGCAGCTTAGGGCAGTCGGGCACGGGACATGAGCAGTTCTTC. It yields the protein CASSLGQSGTGHEQFF.

This rearrangement joins TRBV27 to TRBJ1-1; D is unclear. Per the germline V gene, CDR1 is MNHEY and CDR2 is SMNVEV (reference sequence). The CDR3 totals 11 residues. Deletions cut 8 bases from V and 3 bases from J, with 7 bases between. This chain's CDR3 is CASAGYTEAFF. The DNA of the CDR3 is TGTGCCAGCGCCGGGTACACTGAAGCTTTCTTT.

This clonotype was seen a handful of times. CDR3: CASSQELGTSQETQYF. As DNA, the CDR3 is TGTGCCAGCAGCCAAGAATTAGGGACTAGTCAAGAGACCCAGTACTTC. The chain has TRBV3-1 and TRBJ2-5, with TRBD2 identical over 8 bases. Germline loops: CDR1 LGHDT, CDR2 YNNKEL (reference sequence). This CDR3 spans 16 amino acids. J lost 2 bases, V lost 0 bases, and 5 bases had no gene match.

This clonotype was counted only a few times. The chain uses TRBV14 and TRBJ2-7; 11 bases agree with TRBD1. V lost 4 bases to trimming and J lost 5 bases; unmatched junction nucleotides: 10. The CDR3 is made up of 16 amino acids. The germline gives CDR1 SGHDN, CDR2 FVKESK. CDR3 sequence (DNA): TGTGCCAGCAGCCGGCTAGGACAGGGGGCGAATAACGAGCAGTACTTC. Residues: CASSRLGQGANNEQYF.

This rearrangement joins TRBV7-2 to TRBJ2-2; possible D gene TRBD1, 5 bases. The CDR3 has 17 amino acids. V was cut by 5 bases and J by 1 base, with 17 bases left in between. The germline V gene has CDR1 SGHTA and CDR2 FQGNSA. The CDR3 DNA follows: TGTGCCAGCAGCCCCAATCTCTGGGGCATGAACACCGGGGAGCTGTTTTTT. Translating it yields CASSPNLWGMNTGELFF.

This clonotype has more than one count but fewer than ten. V gene TRBV27 combines with J gene TRBJ2-5, with 9 bases lining up with TRBD2. From germline, CDR1 is MNHEY and CDR2 SMNVEV (reference sequence). The CDR3 contains 16 residues. The V gene end was trimmed by 5 bases and the J gene end by 5 bases; junction bases not matched to a gene: 12. CDR3 sequence: CASSKVAGDLRETQYF. CDR3 coding DNA: TGTGCCAGCAGTAAGGTAGCGGGAGACTTACGGGAGACCCAGTACTTC.

This clonotype was counted a few times. V gene TRBV12-3 or TRBV12-4 combines with J gene TRBJ2-7; D is ambiguous. Deletions cut 5 bases from V and 3 bases from J, with 14 bases between. The length of the CDR3 is 14 residues. The CDR3 region has the DNA TGTGCCAGCAGTCTTGTAGGTTCTGTCTACGAGCAGTACTTC. It encodes CASSLVGSVYEQYF.

The chain employs TRBV5-5 and TRBJ2-7, with 7 bases identical to TRBD2. Germline V gene data show CDR1 as SGHKS and CDR2 as YYEKEE (reference sequence). This CDR3 contains 13 residues. Trimming cost V 4 bases and J 3 bases; bases outside gene matches: 4. The CDR3 DNA reads as TGTGCCAGCAGCCGGGGGGACCTCTACGAGCAGTACTTC. Its translation is CASSRGDLYEQYF.

This clonotype was seen many times. V usage is TRBV16 and J usage is TRBJ2-3, with D possibly matching TRBD2 (5 bases). This CDR3 has 15 amino acids. V was cut by 0 bases and J by 6 bases, with 13 bases left in between. Germline assignment: CDR1 KGHSY and CDR2 FQNENV. The CDR3 sequence is CASSQSRTSSDTQYF. As DNA, the CDR3 is TGTGCCAGCAGCCAATCTAGGACTTCCTCGGATACGCAGTATTTT.

The CDR3 protein is CASAPQVAGTEAFF. CDR3 nucleotides: TGTGCCAGCGCCCCACAAGTTGCGGGTACTGAAGCTTTCTTT. The V gene is TRBV7-2, the J gene TRBJ1-1; no clear D. V lost 8 bases, J lost 5 bases, and 18 bases lay in between. The CDR3 is 14 amino acids. Germline V gene lookup returns CDR1 SGHTA and CDR2 FQGNSA.

This clonotype was detected many times. The chain couples TRBV5-1 to TRBJ1-4; D may be TRBD1 (5 bases). The CDR3 contains 15 residues. Trimming left V 4 bases short and J 0 bases short, with 10 bases between. In germline, CDR1 is SGHRS, CDR2 YFSETQ. The CDR3 nucleotides are TGCGCCAGCAGCGGACAAGCGGCAACTAATGAAAAACTGTTTTTT. This gives the protein CASSGQAATNEKLFF.

This clonotype has a count of ten or more. The chain uses TRBV6-2 or TRBV6-3 and TRBJ2-7; 13 nucleotides align to TRBD2. CDR1 MNHEY and CDR2 SVGEGT come from the germline V gene. The CDR3 is 15 amino acids. J gave up 4 bases and V 0 bases, and 0 bases lay outside the gene matches. In DNA form, the CDR3 reads TGTGCCAGCAGTTACTCGACTAGCGGGAGGTACGAGCAGTACTTC. Translation: CASSYSTSGRYEQYF.

There are many counts of this clonotype. The CDR3 sequence is CASSNLRGQETQYF. CDR3 nucleotide sequence: TGTGCCAGCAGCAACCTGAGGGGGCAAGAGACCCAGTACTTC. The chain couples TRBV11-2 to TRBJ2-5; TRBD1 is a possible D gene (6 bases). CDR3 length equals 14 residues. CDR1 is SGHAT, CDR2 FQNNGV, per germline. Trimming pared 5 bases from V and 2 bases from J, leaving 12 bases between.

The rearrangement links TRBV20-1 to TRBJ2-7; 9 bases are a match to TRBD1. Germline CDR1 is DFQATT and CDR2 is SNEGSKA (reference sequence). The length of the CDR3 is 17 residues. V dropped 3 bases and J dropped 1; count of bases not matched to a gene: 13. The CDR3 loop is CSASRPGTGITSYEQYF. DNA for the CDR3: TGCAGTGCTAGTCGGCCAGGGACAGGGATTACTTCCTACGAGCAGTACTTC.

This clonotype was seen only a few times. This rearrangement joins TRBV2 to TRBJ2-7, with D hard to call. In germline, CDR1 is SNHLY, CDR2 FYNNEI. Trimming shortened V by 4 bases and J by 5 bases, and 12 bases separated the two germline ends. The CDR3 has 13 amino acids. The CDR3 nucleotides are TGTGCCAGCAGTGGAGCCAATCGCCACGAGCAGTACTTC. The encoded protein is CASSGANRHEQYF.

Many counts were recorded for this clonotype. The chain links TRBV29-1 to TRBJ2-7; D may be TRBD1 or TRBD2 (5 bases each). Looked up from germline, CDR1 is SQVTM and CDR2 is ANQGSEA. Trimming pared 6 bases from V and 3 bases from J, leaving 15 bases between. The CDR3 sequence is 13 residues long. The CDR3 reads CSVPWGPHYEQYF. CDR3 nucleotide sequence: TGCAGCGTCCCCTGGGGACCGCACTACGAGCAGTACTTC.

The V call is TRBV20-1, the J call TRBJ2-7, with TRBD1 matching over 12 bases. CDR3 length equals 15 residues. CDR1 is DFQATT and CDR2 is SNEGSKA in the germline V gene (reference sequence). Trimming removed 2 bases from V and 7 bases from J; junction bases left unmatched: 9. Here the CDR3 DNA reads TGCAGTGCTAGAACGTCCGGGACAGGGGGCAGTGAGCAGTACTTC. Translation: CSARTSGTGGSEQYF.

There are a few counts of this clonotype. The rearrangement uses TRBV4-2 and TRBJ2-7; 7 bases agree with TRBD1. With 4 bases clipped from V and 2 bases from J, the junction kept 8 bases outside the gene matches. Germline loops: CDR1 LGHNA, CDR2 YNFKEQ. CDR3 length: 15 amino acids. The CDR3 loop reads CASSRPGQTTYEQYF. The CDR3 DNA reads TGTGCCAGCAGCCGCCCGGGACAGACAACCTACGAGCAGTACTTC.

This chain uses TRBV20-1 with TRBJ2-2, with TRBD2 identical over 7 bases. Germline CDR1 and CDR2: DFQATT and SNEGSKA (reference sequence). J gave up 1 base and V 0 bases, and 5 bases lay outside the gene matches. This CDR3 has 16 amino acids. The CDR3 nucleotides read TGCAGTGCTAGAGATCGGCGCGGGGGGAACACCGGGGAGCTGTTTTTT. Protein product: CSARDRRGGNTGELFF.

The CDR3 is CASIRTGTNEQFF. CDR3 bases: TGTGCCAGCATCAGGACTGGAACCAATGAGCAGTTCTTC. The chain has TRBV2 and TRBJ2-1; possible D gene TRBD2, 5 bases. V lost 7 bases and J 6 bases, leaving 13 bases between the germline ends. Germline-derived CDR1 and CDR2 are SNHLY and FYNNEI. CDR3 length equals 13 residues.

The chain links TRBV20-1 to TRBJ2-1; 10 bases are shared with TRBD1. The CDR3 totals 18 residues. Germline V gene data show CDR1 as DFQATT and CDR2 as SNEGSKA (reference sequence). V gave up 3 bases and J gave up 0 bases; unmatched junction bases: 11. The CDR3 is CSASGTGVGLGSYNEQFF. In DNA, the CDR3 is TGCAGTGCTAGCGGGACAGGGGTAGGACTAGGCTCCTACAATGAGCAGTTCTTC.